The 30 T cell receptor beta chains presented below share a single source sample, sequenced in a study of PD-L1 blockade in urothelial cancer. Using immunoSEQ multiplex PCR, the repertoire was profiled, and TCRdb retains in-frame clones only, with some absent. This sample has approximately 56,000 clones; 85% occur once, and the top ten carry around 16%. Time point denoted: pretreatment peripheral blood. Sequenced material: PBMCs, taken around atezolizumab (anti-PD-L1) treatment. Receptor source: a man aged 65-85 years with urothelial cancer.

The chain couples TRBV28 to TRBJ1-2; tentatively, D is TRBD1 (6 bases). The CDR3 runs to 12 residues. Germline V gene data show CDR1 as MDHEN and CDR2 as SYDVKM. Trimming took 7 bases from V and 5 from J, leaving 11 bases between them. The CDR3: CASKTGPYGYTF. The CDR3 DNA follows: TGTGCCAGCAAGACAGGACCTTATGGCTACACCTTC.

V gene TRBV18 combines with J gene TRBJ1-1, with 8 bases identical to TRBD1. CDR3 length: 12 amino acids. In germline, CDR1 is KGHSH, CDR2 LQKENI. Unmatched junction bases numbered 7, after V lost 5 bases and J lost 11 bases. CDR3 protein: CASSSQGEGAFF. DNA of the CDR3: TGTGCCAGCTCATCACAGGGGGAAGGTGCTTTCTTT.

This chain joins TRBV19 and TRBJ1-1; 7 positions match TRBD1. V lost 2 bases and J lost 6; bases outside the gene matches: 9. The germline V gene encodes CDR1 LNHDA and CDR2 SQIVND (reference sequence). This CDR3 comprises 15 residues. The CDR3 DNA reads TGTGCCAGTAGTATACAAGGGGGCGCAGAAGCTGAAGCTTTCTTT. This gives the protein CASSIQGGAEAEAFF.

Points on this clone: Distinct nucleotide sequences in the sample also encode this CDR3. The rearrangement uses TRBV5-1 and TRBJ2-7; 9 bases are a match to TRBD1. The CDR3 runs 15 residues. Germline V gives CDR1 SGHRS, CDR2 YFSETQ. Trimming took 0 bases from V and 3 from J; bases not matched to a gene: 4. This CDR3 reads CASSLDGTGLYEQYF. The CDR3 bases are TGCGCCAGCAGCTTGGACGGGACAGGGCTCTACGAGCAGTACTTC.

The chain combines TRBV27 with TRBJ1-1, with TRBD1 matching 11 bases. With 6 bases clipped from V and 7 bases from J, the junction kept 10 bases outside the gene matches. The CDR3 totals 15 residues. Looked up from germline, CDR1 is MNHEY and CDR2 is SMNVEV (reference sequence). CDR3 residues: CASRPGGTGGVEAFF. The CDR3 DNA reads TGTGCCAGCAGACCCGGGGGGACAGGGGGAGTTGAAGCTTTCTTT.

V usage is TRBV5-1 and J usage is TRBJ2-1, with 8 bases aligning to TRBD2. Germline assignment: CDR1 SGHRS and CDR2 YFSETQ. Trimming cost V 0 bases and J 6 bases; bases outside gene matches: 5. The CDR3 is made up of 15 amino acids. The CDR3 spells CASSLDGRAGNEQFF. Here the CDR3 DNA reads TGCGCCAGCAGCTTGGACGGGAGGGCCGGCAATGAGCAGTTCTTC.

This clone was seen a single time. The chain recombines TRBV10-3 with TRBJ1-2, with D hard to call. The V and J ends lost 0 bases and 3 bases respectively, with 5 bases between them. Germline CDR1 and CDR2: ENHRY and SYGVKD. CDR3 size: 13 residues. The CDR3 loop is CAISESSDYGYTF. CDR3 DNA: TGTGCCATCAGTGAGTCGTCCGACTATGGCTACACCTTC.

This rearrangement joins TRBV18 to TRBJ2-1; TRBD2 aligns across 7 bases. Germline values: CDR1 KGHSH, CDR2 LQKENI. The CDR3 length is 15 residues. The V gene end was trimmed by 2 bases and the J gene end by 7 bases; junction bases not matched to a gene: 8. CDR3: CASSPRLAEGNEQFF. The CDR3 nucleotides are TGTGCCAGCTCACCAAGGCTAGCGGAGGGGAATGAGCAGTTCTTC. The entire variable domain, with the rest obtained from reference TRBV18 and TRBJ2-1, is as follows: NAGVMQNPRHLVRRRGQEARLRCSPMKGHSHVYWYRQLPEEGLKFMVYLQKENIIDESGMPKERFSAEFPKEGPSILRIQQVVRGDSAAYFCASSPRLAEGNEQFFGPGTRLTVL.

The chain links TRBV28 to TRBJ2-5, with 10 nucleotides matching TRBD2. V lost 2 bases to trimming and J lost 5 bases; unmatched junction nucleotides: 8. CDR3 size: 16 residues. Germline lookup yields CDR1 MDHEN and CDR2 SYDVKM. The CDR3 is CASSLRSGRATETQYF. In nucleotides, the CDR3 is TGTGCCAGCAGTTTAAGGAGCGGGAGGGCCACGGAGACCCAGTACTTC. Drawing the rest from reference TRBV28 and TRBJ2-5, the complete variable domain is DVKVTQSSRYLVKRTGEKVFLECVQDMDHENMFWYRQDPGLGLRLIYFSYDVKMKEKGDIPEGYSVSREKKERFSLILESASTNQTSMYLCASSLRSGRATETQYFGPGTRLLVL.

Only a few counts were recorded for this clone. V and J are TRBV27 and TRBJ1-1; tentative D call: TRBD1 (5 bases). Germline CDR1 is MNHEY and CDR2 is SMNVEV (reference sequence). The ends were cut back, 6 bases at V and 5 bases at J, with 16 bases in the middle. The CDR3 contains 14 residues. CDR3 nucleotides: TGTGCCAGCAGGGGTATGGGGGGAGGAACTGAAGCTTTCTTT. This gives the protein CASRGMGGGTEAFF.

This clone was found a few times. The genes are TRBV19 and TRBJ2-5; the match to TRBD1 covers 7 bases. The CDR3 totals 14 residues. Per the germline V gene, CDR1 is LNHDA and CDR2 is SQIVND (reference sequence). J lost 4 bases, V lost 6 bases, and 8 bases had no gene match. CDR3 DNA sequence: TGTGCCAGTAGCCCGGGACAGTTAGGAGAGACCCAGTACTTC. Protein product: CASSPGQLGETQYF. The full variable domain, completed using reference TRBV19 and TRBJ2-5, is DGGITQSPKYLFRKEGQNVTLSCEQNLNHDAMYWYRQDPGQGLRLIYYSQIVNDFQKGDIAEGYSVSREKKESFPLTVTSAQKNPTAFYLCASSPGQLGETQYFGPGTRLLVL.

This clone was counted only a few times. The chain employs TRBV7-3 and TRBJ2-3, with 10 bases fitting TRBD1. This CDR3 spans 16 amino acids. V dropped 4 bases and J dropped 2; count of bases not matched to a gene: 6. Germline V CDR1 and CDR2: SGHTA, FQGTGA. As DNA, the CDR3 is TGTGCCAGCAGCTACGGACAGGGGGGTTACACAGATACGCAGTATTTT. Protein: CASSYGQGGYTDTQYF.

The chain uses TRBV6-5 and TRBJ2-1, with TRBD1 identical over 7 bases. The germline gives CDR1 MNHEY, CDR2 SVGAGI. This CDR3 comprises 16 residues. After removal of 0 bases from V and 5 bases from J, the junction contained 7 bases not matched to a gene. In DNA form, the CDR3 reads TGTGCCAGCAGTTACTCTTCTGGGACAGAACACAATGAGCAGTTCTTC. This encodes CASSYSSGTEHNEQFF.

The count of this clone is one. The J gene is TRBJ2-7, the V gene TRBV5-1, with TRBD2 as a possible D gene (5 bases). V dropped 1 base and J dropped 0 bases, with 11 bases sitting between them. The CDR3 runs 15 residues. Germline CDR1 SGHRS, CDR2 YFSETQ. The CDR3 region is CASSLYGLSSYEQYF. The CDR3 DNA sequence: TGCGCCAGCAGCTTGTACGGACTCAGCTCCTACGAGCAGTACTTC. Complete variable domain (other parts from reference TRBV5-1 and TRBJ2-7): KAGVTQTPRYLIKTRGQQVTLSCSPISGHRSVSWYQQTPGQGLQFLFEYFSETQRNKGNFPGRFSGRQFSNSRSEMNVSTLELGDSALYLCASSLYGLSSYEQYFGPGTRLTVT.

The chain carries TRBV27 and TRBJ2-7, with 11 bases identical to TRBD2. V shed 5 bases, J shed 2 bases, and the junction held 5 bases outside the gene matches. The CDR3 totals 15 residues. In germline, CDR1 is MNHEY, CDR2 SMNVEV (reference sequence). In DNA form, the CDR3 reads TGTGCCAGCAGTAAACCGGGACTAGCGGCCTACGAGCAGTACTTC. Encoded protein: CASSKPGLAAYEQYF.

The V and J genes are TRBV7-8 and TRBJ2-7, with a possible D match to TRBD1 (6 bases). Per the germline V gene, CDR1 is SGHVS and CDR2 is FQNEAQ. The CDR3 runs 14 residues. The V gene lost 1 base and the J gene lost 6 bases, with 13 bases spanning the gap. The CDR3 nucleotides are TGTGCCAGCAGCTTAGTGGGGCAGGGGTTCGAGCAGTACTTC. This gives the protein CASSLVGQGFEQYF.

The genes are TRBV7-8 and TRBJ2-7; tentative D call: TRBD1 (5 bases). CDR3 length: 16 residues. Germline lookup yields CDR1 SGHVS and CDR2 FQNEAQ. Trimming pared 0 bases from V and 2 bases from J, leaving 14 bases between. The CDR3 here is CASSLAGQGATYEQYF. DNA of the CDR3: TGTGCCAGCAGCTTAGCGGGCCAAGGGGCGACCTACGAGCAGTACTTC.

The V and J genes are TRBV6-6 and TRBJ2-5; tentatively, D is TRBD1 (5 bases). Trimming removed 2 bases at V and 5 bases at J, with 12 bases between. CDR1 and CDR2 (germline): MNHNY, SVGAGI (reference sequence). The CDR3 extends over 14 amino acids. The CDR3 nucleotides are TGTGCCAGCAGTTACGTACAGGCCCTGGAGACCCAGTACTTC. Translating gives CASSYVQALETQYF.

J is TRBJ2-1 and V is TRBV11-2; 9 bases align to TRBD2. Germline CDR1 is SGHAT and CDR2 is FQNNGV. The junction had 10 bases not matched to a gene; V was cut back by 6 bases and J by 4 bases. This CDR3 is 16 amino acids long. The DNA of the CDR3 is TGTGCCAGCAGAATGCCCGGGACTAGCAATTACAATGAGCAGTTCTTC. Protein sequence: CASRMPGTSNYNEQFF.

This clone was detected once. The rearrangement links TRBV11-3 to TRBJ2-5, with a tentative D call TRBD2 (6 bases). V was shortened by 5 bases and J by 2 bases, with 9 bases between the two germline ends. The CDR3 totals 13 residues. CDR1 SGHNT and CDR2 YENEEA come from the germline V gene. CDR3 sequence: CASSLGLQETQYF. In DNA form, the CDR3 reads TGTGCCAGCAGCCTAGGACTACAAGAGACCCAGTACTTC.

The chain has TRBV7-6 and TRBJ2-7; TRBD2 might be the D (6 bases). This CDR3 comprises 13 residues. Per germline, CDR1 SGHVS and CDR2 FNYEAQ. The V gene lost 3 bases and the J gene lost 5 bases, with 11 bases spanning the gap. CDR3 sequence: CASSLEGNNEQYF. In DNA form, the CDR3 reads TGTGCCAGCAGCTTGGAGGGAAACAACGAGCAGTACTTC.

V and J are TRBV29-1 and TRBJ1-2, with 11 bases aligning to TRBD1. Germline V gene sequence: CDR1 SQVTM, CDR2 ANQGSEA. This CDR3 has 13 residues. V lost 6 bases and J lost 7; bases outside the gene matches: 7. Here the CDR3 reads CSVTDRGQGGYTF. The CDR3, as DNA: TGCAGCGTGACGGACAGGGGGCAGGGTGGCTACACCTTC.

The chain links TRBV6-1 to TRBJ2-4; 9 bases match TRBD1. CDR1 is MNHNS, CDR2 SASEGT, per germline. The CDR3 is 17 residues long. J was trimmed by 6 bases and V by 0 bases; bases with no gene match: 9. In DNA form, the CDR3 reads TGTGCCAGCAGTGAAGCGTTGGACAGGGGTATAGGAAACATTCAGTACTTC. Its protein is CASSEALDRGIGNIQYF.

In its sample, this clone was seen a few times. The gene calls are TRBV29-1 and TRBJ1-1; maybe TRBD1 (6 bases). CDR1 SQVTM and CDR2 ANQGSEA come from the germline V gene. V was trimmed by 6 bases and J by 4 bases, leaving 12 bases between them. The CDR3 is 12 residues long. CDR3 DNA: TGCAGCGTGAACAGGGACGGCACTGAAGCTTTCTTT. It codes for CSVNRDGTEAFF.

The V gene is TRBV28, the J gene TRBJ1-2, with D unclear. The CDR3 is 14 amino acids. Germline CDR1 reads MDHEN; CDR2 reads SYDVKM. V dropped 6 bases and J dropped 2 bases, with 13 bases sitting between them. The CDR3: CASRSLSENYGYTF. In DNA form, the CDR3 reads TGTGCCAGCAGATCCTTGAGTGAAAACTATGGCTACACCTTC.

V usage is TRBV15 and J usage is TRBJ2-7; D gene unclear. This CDR3 region has 13 residues. The V end was cut by 1 base, the J end by 6 bases, with 10 bases between. CDR1 and CDR2 from the germline V gene are LNHNV and YYDKDF (reference sequence). The CDR3 nucleotides read TGTGCCACCAGCAGAGCCGGAGCAGTCGAGCAGTACTTC. This sequence encodes CATSRAGAVEQYF.

This clone has just one count. J is TRBJ1-2 and V is TRBV18, with 7 bases fitting TRBD1. The CDR3 extends over 14 amino acids. CDR1 KGHSH and CDR2 LQKENI come from the germline V gene. V lost 4 bases and J lost 2; bases outside the gene matches: 4. The CDR3 region is CASSREQGNYGYTF. In DNA, the CDR3 is TGTGCCAGCTCACGGGAACAGGGGAACTATGGCTACACCTTC.

The chain couples TRBV10-3 to TRBJ2-3, with TRBD2 matching over 7 bases. Germline lookup yields CDR1 ENHRY and CDR2 SYGVKD. V dropped 4 bases and J dropped 1; count of bases not matched to a gene: 8. The CDR3 contains 16 residues. The CDR3 is CAISASALAGTDTQYF. The CDR3 bases are TGTGCCATCAGTGCTTCTGCTCTAGCGGGCACAGATACGCAGTATTTT.

This chain uses TRBV19 with TRBJ2-2; 7 nucleotides align to TRBD1. The CDR3 covers 21 residues. Germline CDR1 reads LNHDA; CDR2 reads SQIVND (reference sequence). The J segment lost 5 bases and the V segment lost 5 bases, leaving 26 bases of the junction unmatched. CDR3 sequence reads: CASSWTNWIPSTGAETGELFF. The CDR3, as DNA: TGTGCCAGTAGTTGGACGAATTGGATACCCTCAACAGGGGCGGAAACCGGGGAGCTGTTTTTT.

This sequence joins TRBV6-5 and TRBJ2-3; 7 bases are shared with TRBD2. This CDR3 region has 14 residues. CDR1 and CDR2 (germline): MNHEY, SVGAGI. J was trimmed by 3 bases and V by 8 bases; bases with no gene match: 8. CDR3 sequence: CASRGDGLTDTQYF. The CDR3 DNA is TGTGCCAGCCGGGGGGACGGATTGACAGATACGCAGTATTTT.